The 18 T cell receptor beta chains reported below all come from one sample, sequenced in a study of CD8 T cells in ankylosing spondylitis. Study-wide findings and caveats: Blood of patients with ankylosing spondylitis appeared to be characterized by a TCR beta motif of eight highly homologous variants.

Each CDR3 protein is one row after TCRdb ran MiXCR on the 5' RACE reads. The sample consists of 750,000 to 850,000 distinct CDR3 sequences, about 10% of them appearing once. Their antigens are not known. The source material was blood, either unsorted or a sorted T cell fraction (not recorded which). The receptors were sampled from a male donor with ankylosing spondylitis.

This clonotype was counted only a few times. The genes are TRBV12-3 or TRBV12-4 and TRBJ2-1, with D uncertain. V was pared by 3 bases and J by 10 bases, with 10 bases between. The CDR3 is 12 amino acids. This CDR3 is CASSFRDDEQFF. For the CDR3, the DNA is TGTGCCAGCAGTTTTAGAGATGACGAGCAGTTCTTC.

This chain connects TRBV6-1 to TRBJ2-3; 9 nucleotides agree with TRBD1. Germline CDR1 MNHNS, CDR2 SASEGT. V lost 4 bases, J lost 6 bases, and 17 bases stayed unmatched. The CDR3 spans 18 residues. The CDR3 region has the DNA TGTGCCAGCAGTGGCCGGGACAGGGTGTTCATTCATATGGATACGCAGTATTTT. It specifies CASSGRDRVFIHMDTQYF.

V usage is TRBV12-3 or TRBV12-4 and J usage is TRBJ1-5; no clear D. This CDR3 is 15 amino acids long. The V end was cut by 1 base, the J end by 5 bases, with 12 bases between. CDR3: CASSLGSIGDQPQHF. CDR3 DNA sequence: TGTGCCAGCAGTTTAGGATCGATTGGTGATCAGCCCCAGCATTTT.

Regarding this clonotype: An end of the junction does not agree with germline; a read error may underlie this. The CDR3 nucleotides read TGCAGTGCCCTCGGGACTAGCGGGAGGTGGTGGAACTTC. Translation gives CSALGTSGRWWNF. This chain links TRBV20-1 with TRBJ2-7, with 15 positions matching TRBD2. Germline CDR1 and CDR2: DFQATT and SNEGSKA (reference sequence). The CDR3 has 13 residues.

This clonotype has at least ten counts. The CDR3 coding sequence is TGTGCCATCCTGGGCGGAGATACGCAGTATTTT. Its protein product is CAILGGDTQYF. The gene calls are TRBV6-2 or TRBV6-3 and TRBJ2-3; no clear D gene. The CDR3 has 11 residues. Trimming removed 10 bases at V and 5 bases at J, with 10 bases between. Germline CDR1 is MNHEY and CDR2 is SVGEGT.

This clonotype has more than one count but fewer than ten. The CDR3, as DNA: TGTGCCAGCAGTGCTGACAGGGGGGAGACTAATGAAAAACTGTTTTTT. Translation: CASSADRGETNEKLFF. The chain couples TRBV6-1 to TRBJ1-4; 9 nucleotides match TRBD1. The germline gives CDR1 MNHNS, CDR2 SASEGT. Germline trimming cut 4 bases from V and 2 bases from J; bases unmatched to any gene: 5. The CDR3 spans 16 residues.

This clonotype was seen at least ten times. V gene TRBV29-1 combines with J gene TRBJ2-2; D gene ambiguous. The CDR3 is 13 amino acids. Trimming left V 4 bases short and J 3 bases short, with 9 bases between. Germline V gives CDR1 SQVTM, CDR2 ANQGSEA. CDR3 region: CSVASDYTGELFF. The CDR3 region has the DNA TGCAGCGTTGCGTCAGACTACACCGGGGAGCTGTTTTTT.

This clonotype was counted at least ten times. The chain joins TRBV6-5 to TRBJ2-2; D is ambiguous. Per germline, CDR1 MNHEY and CDR2 SVGAGI. The V end was cut by 0 bases, the J end by 5 bases, with 7 bases between. The CDR3 is 14 residues long. The CDR3: CASSYSIGTGELFF. The CDR3 nucleotides are TGTGCCAGCAGTTACTCGATAGGAACCGGGGAGCTGTTTTTT.

In this sample, this clonotype turned up many times. The chain recombines TRBV28 with TRBJ1-3; D ambiguous. The CDR3 extends over 13 amino acids. From germline, CDR1 is MDHEN and CDR2 SYDVKM. The V end was cut by 1 base, the J end by 4 bases, with 5 bases between. Written as DNA, the CDR3 is TGTGCCAGCAGTTTATCACAGGGAAACACCATATATTTT. This translates into CASSLSQGNTIYF.

A few counts support this clonotype. V is TRBV7-6 and J is TRBJ1-3, with D perhaps TRBD1 (6 bases). CDR1 SGHVS and CDR2 FNYEAQ come from the germline V gene. V lost 4 bases to trimming and J lost 8 bases, with 15 bases between them. The CDR3 consists of 14 residues. The CDR3 coding sequence is TGTGCCAGCAGCTCCCGGGCAGGGGCGGACACCATATATTTT. This encodes CASSSRAGADTIYF.

V and J are TRBV10-3 and TRBJ1-1, with 10 bases identical to TRBD1. CDR3 size: 15 residues. V shed 6 bases and J 5 bases; nucleotides not matched to a gene: 9. The germline gives CDR1 ENHRY, CDR2 SYGVKD. DNA of the CDR3: TGTGCCATCAGAGCCGGGACAGGGGTAGGGACTGAAGCTTTCTTT. Amino acid sequence: CAIRAGTGVGTEAFF.

A few counts support this clonotype. The chain combines TRBV7-3 with TRBJ2-3; perhaps TRBD2 as D (7 bases). The CDR3 sequence is 17 residues long. In germline, CDR1 is SGHTA, CDR2 FQGTGA. V was clipped by 6 bases and J by 4 bases, with 23 bases between them. Here the CDR3 DNA reads TGTGCCAGCAGTAAAGAGACGGGGGGCCCCCGGGCAGATACGCAGTATTTT. This gives the protein CASSKETGGPRADTQYF.

The chain has TRBV4-3 and TRBJ2-7; D remains ambiguous. Germline-derived CDR1 and CDR2 are LGHNA and YSLEER. Trimming removed 0 bases from V and 0 bases from J, with 9 bases in between. This CDR3 has 15 amino acids. In nucleotides, the CDR3 is TGCGCCAGCAGCCAAGAAGGGTTTCACTCCTACGAGCAGTACTTC. Translation gives CASSQEGFHSYEQYF.

This clonotype was counted between two and nine times. V is TRBV4-3 and J is TRBJ2-3, with D possibly matching TRBD2 (6 bases). The V gene's germline CDR1 is LGHNA and CDR2 YSLEER. The V and J ends lost 0 bases and 2 bases respectively, with 12 bases between them. The CDR3 contains 16 residues. The CDR3 coding sequence is TGCGCCAGCAGCCAAGATGTTCGGGGGAACACAGATACGCAGTATTTT. Protein: CASSQDVRGNTDTQYF.

Ten or more counts support this clonotype. This chain links TRBV29-1 with TRBJ2-2; a possible D gene is TRBD2 (5 bases). Germline V CDR1 and CDR2: SQVTM, ANQGSEA. V gave up 5 bases and J gave up 6 bases, with 7 bases separating them. This CDR3 comprises 11 residues. This CDR3 is CSVRGPGELFF. The CDR3 coding sequence is TGCAGCGTTCGGGGTCCCGGGGAGCTGTTTTTT.

This clonotype was counted a few times. This sequence joins TRBV6-1 and TRBJ2-5; a possible D gene is TRBD1 (6 bases). This CDR3 contains 14 residues. V was pared by 6 bases and J by 5 bases, with 16 bases between. CDR1 is MNHNS, CDR2 SASEGT, per germline. The CDR3 loop is CASRTQGLEETQYF. The CDR3 DNA follows: TGTGCCAGCAGGACACAGGGCTTGGAGGAGACCCAGTACTTC.

This clonotype turned up a few times. V and J are TRBV15 and TRBJ2-5; TRBD1 is a possible D gene (6 bases). The CDR3 sequence is 13 residues long. Trimming removed 7 bases from V and 3 bases from J, with 12 bases in between. The germline V gene has CDR1 LNHNV and CDR2 YYDKDF (reference sequence). DNA of the CDR3: TGTGCCACCACCCAGGGGACGGAAGAGACCCAGTACTTC. As protein: CATTQGTEETQYF.

This clonotype came up a few times. The rearrangement links TRBV10-3 to TRBJ2-3; TRBD2 agrees at 11 bases. In germline, CDR1 is ENHRY, CDR2 SYGVKD. CDR3 length: 14 amino acids. Trimming took 6 bases from V and 4 from J; bases not matched to a gene: 3. CDR3 nucleotides: TGTGCCATCAGCCCTAGCGGGAGGTCAGATACGCAGTATTTT. Protein: CAISPSGRSDTQYF.